This is a list of T cell receptor beta chains from one sample in a study of OX40 agonist ivuxolimab in advanced cancers. Generated by immunoSEQ multiplex PCR, the TCRdb table keeps only in-frame clones and is missing some. Here the sample spans around 87,000 clones, approximately 94% being singletons. The material was CD4+ or CD8+ T cells sorted from blood, obtained in a trial of the OX40 agonist ivuxolimab. These receptors were taken from an adult with an advanced solid tumor such as melanoma, head and neck, liver or kidney cancer. Each CDR3 is given with its conserved first and last residue. The order of the fields is J gene, V gene, CDR3 protein.

J: TRBJ2-5
V: TRBV7-9
CDR3: CASSLEASGGETQYF

J: TRBJ2-7
V: TRBV7-2
CDR3: CASQKGTGLAYEQYF

J: TRBJ1-5
V: TRBV4-1
CDR3: CASSQEGAGVVNQPQHF

J: TRBJ2-3
V: TRBV28
CDR3: CASSAGSPEDTQYF

J: TRBJ2-7
V: TRBV4-1
CDR3: CASSQDVASLNYEQYF

J: TRBJ2-2
V: TRBV19
CDR3: CASTYRGTGELFF

J: TRBJ1-1
V: TRBV11-3
CDR3: CASSLGGDEAFF

J: TRBJ1-1
V: TRBV9
CDR3: CASSVAGDTEAFF

J: TRBJ2-2
V: TRBV11-2
CDR3: CASSLYPGQTGELFF

J: TRBJ1-2
V: TRBV29-1
CDR3: CSVQDRQYGYTF

J: TRBJ1-2
V: TRBV2
CDR3: CASSQTGYDGYTF

J: TRBJ1-2
V: TRBV19
CDR3: CASSMATGHGYTF

J: TRBJ2-7
V: TRBV27
CDR3: CASSPTGVEQYF

J: TRBJ1-1
V: TRBV5-6
CDR3: CASSLGLGTEAFF

J: TRBJ2-1
V: TRBV30
CDR3: CAWSKDNEQFF

J: TRBJ1-1
V: TRBV5-6
CDR3: CASSLRRTEAFF

J: TRBJ1-3
V: TRBV5-5
CDR3: CASSLDRGLGNTIYF

J: TRBJ2-7
V: TRBV6-1
CDR3: CAGRGGTYEQYF

J: TRBJ2-2
V: TRBV5-6
CDR3: CASRPGLNTGELFF

J: TRBJ2-5
V: TRBV15
CDR3: CATSRDTGLAVTPRETQYF

J: TRBJ2-4
V: TRBV11-2
CDR3: CASSPNSGGTDIQYF

J: TRBJ1-2
V: TRBV7-9
CDR3: CASSLARDRDYGYTF

J: TRBJ1-2
V: TRBV6-5
CDR3: CASSASRGSGYGYTF

J: TRBJ2-7
V: TRBV19
CDR3: CASSIGSPSYEQYF

J: TRBJ1-2
V: TRBV27
CDR3: CASSPGINYGYTF

J: TRBJ1-6
V: TRBV9
CDR3: CASSVGGGAEGALHF